This TCR beta chain was obtained from a study of shared clonotypes between healthy human individuals. In the study overall: Three plates each covered CD4 naive and memory; CD8 naive two, CD8 memory one.

The deep-level immunoSEQ assay was used. Only in-frame clones appear in the TCRdb table, and some are missing; sequencing was by immunoSEQ multiplex PCR. The sample includes over 2 million clones, just under 95% of them seen just once. Of note for this clone: As yet, its antigen is unknown.

Study-level points and caveats: Memory subsets had estimated richness that was generally smaller than that of naive subsets. Generation probability values for non-shared clonotypes were lower than those for clonotypes shared by all four donors.

Naive-designated CD8 cells lacked CD45RO, were positively enriched for CCR7, and omitted terminally differentiated effector memory CD45RA+ cells. V was clipped by 7 bases and J by 4 bases, with 23 bases between them. CDR1 and CDR2 (germline): LNHDA, SQIVND (reference sequence). This CDR3 is built from 17 residues. This receptor was obtained from a man between 18 and 35 years old in good health. V is TRBV19 and J is TRBJ1-5, with a weak D call TRBD1 (5 bases). Sequenced: naive CD8+ T cells sorted from blood. In nucleotides, the CDR3 is TGTGCCAGTACCCCGAGAGGGGAGAGGGTTAGGAATCAGCCCCAGCATTTT. Translation gives CASTPRGERVRNQPQHF.